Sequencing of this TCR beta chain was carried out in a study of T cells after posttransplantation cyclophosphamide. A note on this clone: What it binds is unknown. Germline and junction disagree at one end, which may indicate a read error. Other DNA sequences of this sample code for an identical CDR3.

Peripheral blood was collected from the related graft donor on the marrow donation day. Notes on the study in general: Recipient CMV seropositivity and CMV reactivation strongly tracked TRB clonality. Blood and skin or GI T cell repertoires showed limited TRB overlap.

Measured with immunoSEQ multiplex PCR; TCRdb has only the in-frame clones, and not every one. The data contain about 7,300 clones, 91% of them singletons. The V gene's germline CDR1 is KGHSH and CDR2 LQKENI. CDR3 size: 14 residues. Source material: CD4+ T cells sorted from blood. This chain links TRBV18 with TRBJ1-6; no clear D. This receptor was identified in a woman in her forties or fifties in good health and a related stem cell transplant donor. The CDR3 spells CASSPERRNSPLHF. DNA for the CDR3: TGTGCCAGCTCACCGGAAAGGAGGAATTCCCCCCTCCACTTT.